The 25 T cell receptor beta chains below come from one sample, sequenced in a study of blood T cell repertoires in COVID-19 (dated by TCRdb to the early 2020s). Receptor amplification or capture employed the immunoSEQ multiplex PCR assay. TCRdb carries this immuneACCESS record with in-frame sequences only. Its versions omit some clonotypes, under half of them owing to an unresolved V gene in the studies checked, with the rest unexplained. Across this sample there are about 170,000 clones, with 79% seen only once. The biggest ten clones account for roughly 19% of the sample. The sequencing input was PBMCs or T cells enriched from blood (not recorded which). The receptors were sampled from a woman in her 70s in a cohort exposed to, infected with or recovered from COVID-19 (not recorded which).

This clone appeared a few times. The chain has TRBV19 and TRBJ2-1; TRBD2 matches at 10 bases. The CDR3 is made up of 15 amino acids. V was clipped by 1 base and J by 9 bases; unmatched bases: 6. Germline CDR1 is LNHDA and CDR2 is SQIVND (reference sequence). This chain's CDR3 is CASSIGIAGGFEQFF. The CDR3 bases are TGTGCCAGTAGTATAGGAATAGCGGGAGGATTTGAGCAGTTCTTC.

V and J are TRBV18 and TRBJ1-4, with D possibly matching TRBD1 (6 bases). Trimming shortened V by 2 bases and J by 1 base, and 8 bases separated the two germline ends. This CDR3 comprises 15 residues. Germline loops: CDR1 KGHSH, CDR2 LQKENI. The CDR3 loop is CASSPEDRTNEKLFF. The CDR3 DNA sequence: TGTGCCAGCTCACCAGAGGACAGAACTAATGAAAAACTGTTTTTT.

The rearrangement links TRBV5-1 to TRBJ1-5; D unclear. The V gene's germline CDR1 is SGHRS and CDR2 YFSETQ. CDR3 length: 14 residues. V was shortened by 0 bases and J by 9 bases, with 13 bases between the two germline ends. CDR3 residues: CASSLDPGVGPQHF. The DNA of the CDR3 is TGCGCCAGCAGCTTGGATCCAGGCGTCGGGCCCCAGCATTTT.

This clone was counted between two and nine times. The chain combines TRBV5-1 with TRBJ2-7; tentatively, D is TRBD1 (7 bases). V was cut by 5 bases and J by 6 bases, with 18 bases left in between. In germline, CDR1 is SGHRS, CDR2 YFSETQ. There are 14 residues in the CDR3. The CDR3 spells CASSNLRQGGEQYF. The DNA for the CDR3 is TGCGCCAGCAGTAACTTACGACAGGGAGGCGAGCAGTACTTC.

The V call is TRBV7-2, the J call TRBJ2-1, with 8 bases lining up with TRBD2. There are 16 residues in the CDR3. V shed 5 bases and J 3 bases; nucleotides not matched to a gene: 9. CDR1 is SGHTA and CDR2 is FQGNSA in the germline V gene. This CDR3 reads CASSPQSGRSYNEQFF. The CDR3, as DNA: TGTGCCAGCAGCCCTCAAAGCGGGAGAAGCTACAATGAGCAGTTCTTC.

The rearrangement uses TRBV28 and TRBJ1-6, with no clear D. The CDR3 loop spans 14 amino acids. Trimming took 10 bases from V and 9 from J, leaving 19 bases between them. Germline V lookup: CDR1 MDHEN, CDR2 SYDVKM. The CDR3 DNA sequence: TGTGCCACCCGCCTCTCAGGTGAGGGTTCACCCCTCCACTTT. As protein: CATRLSGEGSPLHF. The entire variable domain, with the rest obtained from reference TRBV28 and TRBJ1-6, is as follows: DVKVTQSSRYLVKRTGEKVFLECVQDMDHENMFWYRQDPGLGLRLIYFSYDVKMKEKGDIPEGYSVSREKKERFSLILESASTNQTSMYLCATRLSGEGSPLHFGNGTRLTVT.

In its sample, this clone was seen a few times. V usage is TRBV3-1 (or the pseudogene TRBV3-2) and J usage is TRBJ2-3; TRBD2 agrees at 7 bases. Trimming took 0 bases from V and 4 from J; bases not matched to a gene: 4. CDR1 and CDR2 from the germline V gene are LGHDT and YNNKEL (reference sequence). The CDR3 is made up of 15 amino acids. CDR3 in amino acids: CASSQDPRGADTQYF. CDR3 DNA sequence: TGTGCCAGCAGCCAAGATCCCCGGGGGGCAGATACGCAGTATTTT.

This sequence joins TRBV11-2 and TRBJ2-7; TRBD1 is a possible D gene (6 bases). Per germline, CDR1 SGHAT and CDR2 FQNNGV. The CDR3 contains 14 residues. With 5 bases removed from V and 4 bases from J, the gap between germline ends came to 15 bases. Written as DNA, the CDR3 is TGTGCCAGCAGCGTAACAGGGTTTAGGTACGAGCAGTACTTC. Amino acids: CASSVTGFRYEQYF.

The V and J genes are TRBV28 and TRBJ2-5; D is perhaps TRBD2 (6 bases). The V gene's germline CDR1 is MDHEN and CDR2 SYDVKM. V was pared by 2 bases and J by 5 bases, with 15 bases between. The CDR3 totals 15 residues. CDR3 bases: TGTGCCAGCAGTTTACCGGGGGTAGTCGGGGAGACCCAGTACTTC. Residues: CASSLPGVVGETQYF.

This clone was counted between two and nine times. CDR3 sequence reads: CASSLSQGAGTEAFF. As DNA, the CDR3 is TGTGCCAGCAGTTTATCCCAGGGGGCGGGCACTGAAGCTTTCTTT. The rearrangement links TRBV28 to TRBJ1-1; 8 bases are shared with TRBD1. The CDR3 is made up of 15 amino acids. Per the germline V gene, CDR1 is MDHEN and CDR2 is SYDVKM. The junction had 5 bases not matched to a gene; V was cut back by 1 base and J by 4 bases.

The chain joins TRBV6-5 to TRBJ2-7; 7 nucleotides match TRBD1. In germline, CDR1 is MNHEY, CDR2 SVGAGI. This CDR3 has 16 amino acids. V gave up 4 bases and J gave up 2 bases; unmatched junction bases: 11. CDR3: CASSSLSGTVTYEQYF. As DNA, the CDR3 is TGTGCCAGCAGTTCGCTTTCCGGGACAGTTACCTACGAGCAGTACTTC.

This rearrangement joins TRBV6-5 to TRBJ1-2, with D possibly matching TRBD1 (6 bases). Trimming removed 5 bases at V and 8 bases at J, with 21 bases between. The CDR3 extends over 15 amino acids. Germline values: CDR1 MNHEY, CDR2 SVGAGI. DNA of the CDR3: TGTGCCAGCAGTCCGTTTACCTCAGGGGAGGGCGGCTACACCTTC. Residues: CASSPFTSGEGGYTF.

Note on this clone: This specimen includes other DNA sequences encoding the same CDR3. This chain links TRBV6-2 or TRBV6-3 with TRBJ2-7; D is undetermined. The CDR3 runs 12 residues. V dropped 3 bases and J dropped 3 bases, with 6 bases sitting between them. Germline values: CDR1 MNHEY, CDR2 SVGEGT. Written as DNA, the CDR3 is TGTGCCAGCAGTTATTCTAGCTACGAGCAGTACTTC. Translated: CASSYSSYEQYF.

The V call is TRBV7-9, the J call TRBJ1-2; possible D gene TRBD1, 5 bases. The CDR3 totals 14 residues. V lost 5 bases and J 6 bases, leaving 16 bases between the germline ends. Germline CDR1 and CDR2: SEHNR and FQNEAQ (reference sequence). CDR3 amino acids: CASSILGVLDGYTF. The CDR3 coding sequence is TGTGCCAGCAGCATTCTAGGGGTATTGGATGGCTACACCTTC.

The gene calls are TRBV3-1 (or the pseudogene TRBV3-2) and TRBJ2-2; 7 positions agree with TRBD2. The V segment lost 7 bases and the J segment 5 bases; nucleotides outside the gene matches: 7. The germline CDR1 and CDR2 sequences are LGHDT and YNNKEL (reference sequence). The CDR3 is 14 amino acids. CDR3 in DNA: TGTGCCAGCACTCCAGCGGGAATGACCGGGGAGCTGTTTTTT. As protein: CASTPAGMTGELFF.

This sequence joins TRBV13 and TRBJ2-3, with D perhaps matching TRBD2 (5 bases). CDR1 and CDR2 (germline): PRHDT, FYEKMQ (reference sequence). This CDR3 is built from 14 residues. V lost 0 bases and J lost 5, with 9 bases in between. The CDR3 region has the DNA TGTGCCAGCAGCTTAGGGAGGGCCGTAGATACGCAGTATTTT. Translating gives CASSLGRAVDTQYF.

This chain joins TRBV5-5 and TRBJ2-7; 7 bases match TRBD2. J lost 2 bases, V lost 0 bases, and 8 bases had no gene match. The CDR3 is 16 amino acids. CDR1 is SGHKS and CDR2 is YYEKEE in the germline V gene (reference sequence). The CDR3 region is CASSLAVTGLAYEQYF. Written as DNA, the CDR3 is TGTGCCAGCAGCTTGGCGGTTACAGGACTAGCCTACGAGCAGTACTTC.

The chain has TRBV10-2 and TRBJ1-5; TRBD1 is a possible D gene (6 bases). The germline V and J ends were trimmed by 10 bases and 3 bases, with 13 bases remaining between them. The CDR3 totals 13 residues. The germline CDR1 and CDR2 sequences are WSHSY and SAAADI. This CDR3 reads CATKQGYNQPQHF. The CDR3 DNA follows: TGCGCCACTAAACAGGGCTACAATCAGCCCCAGCATTTT.

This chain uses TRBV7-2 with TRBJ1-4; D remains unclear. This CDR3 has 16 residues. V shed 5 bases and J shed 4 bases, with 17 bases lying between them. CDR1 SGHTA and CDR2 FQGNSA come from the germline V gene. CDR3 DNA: TGTGCCAGCAGCCCTGGTCTGGGGAGAGGTAATGAAAAACTGTTTTTT. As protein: CASSPGLGRGNEKLFF.

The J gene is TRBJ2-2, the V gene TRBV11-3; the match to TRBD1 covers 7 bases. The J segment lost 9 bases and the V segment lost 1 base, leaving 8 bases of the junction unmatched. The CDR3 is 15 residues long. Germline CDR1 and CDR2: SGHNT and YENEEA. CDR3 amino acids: CASSLGQTGRRELFF. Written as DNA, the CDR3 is TGTGCCAGCAGCTTAGGACAGACAGGGCGGCGGGAGCTGTTTTTT.

In DNA form, the CDR3 reads TGTGCCAGCAGCCCGTATAGCAATCAGCCCCAGCATTTT. Translated, it gives CASSPYSNQPQHF. V usage is TRBV7-8 and J usage is TRBJ1-5, with D hard to call. The CDR3 runs to 13 residues. Germline V gives CDR1 SGHVS, CDR2 FQNEAQ. The germline V and J ends were trimmed by 5 bases and 0 bases, with 5 bases remaining between them. The variable domain in full, completed from reference TRBV7-8 and TRBJ1-5, reads GAGVSQSPRYKVAKRGQDVALRCDPISGHVSLFWYQQALGQGPEFLTYFQNEAQLDKSGLPSDRFFAERPEGSVSTLKIQRTQQEDSAVYLCASSPYSNQPQHFGDGTRLSIL.

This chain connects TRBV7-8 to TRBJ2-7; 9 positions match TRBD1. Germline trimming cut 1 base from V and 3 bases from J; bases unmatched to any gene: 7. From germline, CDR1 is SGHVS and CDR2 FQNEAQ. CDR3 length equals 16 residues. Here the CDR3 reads CASSLVIRTGDYEQYF. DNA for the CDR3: TGTGCCAGCAGCTTAGTTATCAGGACAGGGGACTACGAGCAGTACTTC.

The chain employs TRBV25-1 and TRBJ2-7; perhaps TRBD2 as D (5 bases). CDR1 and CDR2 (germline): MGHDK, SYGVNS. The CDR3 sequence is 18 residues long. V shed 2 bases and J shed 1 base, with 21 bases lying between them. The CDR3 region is CASSEDTLSRGKSYEQYF. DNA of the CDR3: TGTGCCAGCAGTGAAGATACTCTCTCCCGGGGTAAGTCCTACGAGCAGTACTTC.

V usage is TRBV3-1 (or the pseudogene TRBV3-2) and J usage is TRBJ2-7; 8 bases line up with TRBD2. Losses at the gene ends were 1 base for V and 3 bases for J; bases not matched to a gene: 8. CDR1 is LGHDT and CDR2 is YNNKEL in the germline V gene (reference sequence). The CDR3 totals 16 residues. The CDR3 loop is CASSQGQAGVRYEQYF. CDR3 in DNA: TGTGCCAGCAGCCAAGGGCAAGCGGGAGTTCGCTACGAGCAGTACTTC.

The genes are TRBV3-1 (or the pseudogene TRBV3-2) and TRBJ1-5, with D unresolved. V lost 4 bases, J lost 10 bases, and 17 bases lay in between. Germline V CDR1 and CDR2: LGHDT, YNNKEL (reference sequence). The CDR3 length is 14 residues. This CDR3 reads CASSPATTGLPQHF. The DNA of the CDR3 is TGTGCCAGCAGCCCCGCCACAACCGGACTCCCCCAGCATTTT.